This T cell receptor (beta chain) was captured in a study of blood T cell repertoires in COVID-19 (dated by TCRdb to about 2020). Context from the whole study: Samples from collaborators originated in the United States, Italy and Spain and spanned both the acute and convalescent phases of COVID-19. The prospective study material was composed of cDNA or gDNA derived from T cells, B-cell-depleted T cells, or PBMCs. The dataset comprised deeply sampled blood TCRbeta repertoires from subjects exposed to, actively infected with, or recovered from COVID-19. The repertoires were released in a freely available public database intended as a resource for research on the immune response to SARS-CoV-2. Samples came from the ongoing ImmuneRACE study (first 160 participants) plus 1,254 subjects from 6 global collaborators. Nearly every sample came with metadata listing a de-identified subject ID, COVID-19 status, age in years and sex. Where available, HLA class I and class II types were obtained from metadata supplied by the sample provider rather than from assay-based typing.

Each collaborating institution followed its own protocols to collect whole blood in K2EDTA tubes. For TCRbeta analysis, collaborator samples were shipped as frozen whole blood, as isolated PBMCs, or as DNA extracted from either sample type. CDR1 and CDR2, per the germline V gene, are SGHVS and FQNEAQ. From the cysteine through the phenylalanine, the CDR3 covers 16 amino acids. Kept here is only the CDR3 DNA, which spans 48 bases and is read in frame from base 1. V loses 1 base of germline sequence and J loses 1 base, and the interval between the two ends is 14 bases. TCRbeta CDR3 regions were amplified from genomic DNA by means of the immunoSEQ Assay, a bias-controlled multiplex PCR. The study's own analysis went as follows. The number of nucleated cells in each sample was estimated from the amplification of reference gene primers within the assay. To quantify the absolute abundance of each unique TCRbeta CDR3 rearrangement, sequence reads were collapsed and filtered. Productive Simpson clonality was computed per sample as the square root of Simpson's diversity index over productive rearrangements. What TCRdb holds here is the immuneACCESS table cut down to in-frame rearrangements. Part of the clones is not present; checked against another copy, under half of the missing clones reflect an unresolved V gene, and the others are unexplained. The V and J calls and clone size were taken over from that table, and D and trimming were inferred from the DNA. This sample holds 200,000 to 250,000 clones; about 80% were observed only once. Jointly, the top ten make up about 1.9% of the sample.

Findings and caveats that apply to the study as a whole: How much clinical and demographic metadata was included differed by source and by participant, and the metadata was provided uncurated.

On this clone itself: It lacks a known antigen. No base-level quality is on record; no much larger clone is a single base apart.

Sample: peripheral blood. This TCR was sampled from an elderly woman with acute or convalescent COVID-19. Recombination connected TRBV7-8 to TRBJ2-7; TRBD1 might be the D gene, on 5 matching bases. The DNA sequence is given as TGTGCCAGCAGCTTAGGGGGCAGGTATGAATCCTACGAGCAGTACTTC. Its coded protein is CASSLGGRYESYEQYF.